The 9 T cell receptor beta chains below come from one sample, sequenced in a study of T-cell memory formation after mild COVID-19. TCRdb called the 5' RACE reads again in MiXCR, with one record for every CDR3 protein. Counted here are roughly 450,000 distinct CDR3 sequences, about 18% occurring once; the ten biggest clones make up approximately 13%. Sample: PBMCs or a T cell subset sorted from them (not recorded which). These receptor sequences come from an adult woman who had mild COVID-19 (a few samples of this study predate the infection). Cell type and time point are not known.

This clonotype appeared a few times. The J gene is TRBJ2-6, the V gene TRBV20-1; D is perhaps TRBD2 (6 bases). The CDR3 extends over 18 amino acids. Looked up from germline, CDR1 is DFQATT and CDR2 is SNEGSKA (reference sequence). The germline V and J ends were trimmed by 6 bases and 0 bases, with 21 bases remaining between them. CDR3 loop: CSALPPSGTHSGANVLTF. The CDR3 DNA reads TGCAGTGCGCTACCACCCTCGGGGACTCACTCTGGGGCCAACGTCCTGACTTTC.

In nucleotides, the CDR3 is TGTGCCAGCAGTTTAGATGGCGGACACATGAACACTGAAGCTTTCTTT. Translated, it gives CASSLDGGHMNTEAFF. The V call is TRBV12-3 or TRBV12-4, the J call TRBJ1-1, with a possible D match to TRBD1 (5 bases). This CDR3 has 16 residues. V dropped 1 base and J dropped 0 bases, with 12 bases sitting between them.

There are many counts of this clonotype. This chain connects TRBV29-1 to TRBJ1-2; perhaps TRBD1 as D (5 bases). Germline-derived CDR1 and CDR2 are SQVTM and ANQGSEA. CDR3 length: 14 amino acids. Trimming stripped 6 bases from V and 6 bases from J, with 20 bases between. CDR3 residues: CSVTGTAPGNGYTF. The CDR3 region has the DNA TGCAGCGTCACCGGGACGGCCCCGGGGAATGGCTACACCTTC.

There are a few counts of this clonotype. The V and J genes are TRBV20-1 and TRBJ2-3; D perhaps matches TRBD2 (5 bases). CDR3 length: 16 residues. V was shortened by 1 base and J by 3 bases, with 17 bases between the two germline ends. The V gene's germline CDR1 is DFQATT and CDR2 SNEGSKA (reference sequence). The CDR3, as DNA: TGCAGTGCTAGAGTGTTCCTAAGAGGGCTTACAGATACGCAGTATTTT. This codes for CSARVFLRGLTDTQYF.

This clonotype has more than one count but fewer than ten. J is TRBJ2-7 and V is TRBV29-1; 8 positions agree with TRBD1. This CDR3 has 11 residues. V shed 6 bases and J 6 bases; nucleotides not matched to a gene: 4. Germline V CDR1 and CDR2: SQVTM, ANQGSEA. The CDR3 reads CSVGQGSEQYF. CDR3 bases: TGCAGCGTCGGACAGGGAAGCGAGCAGTACTTC.

The chain couples TRBV5-6 to TRBJ1-2, with unresolved D. The V gene lost 0 bases and the J gene lost 8 bases, with 8 bases spanning the gap. The germline V gene has CDR1 SGHDT and CDR2 YYEEEE. The CDR3 length is 12 residues. The CDR3 region is CASSLDEEGYTF. CDR3 DNA sequence: TGTGCCAGCAGCTTGGACGAGGAGGGCTACACCTTC.

This rearrangement joins TRBV7-2 to TRBJ2-7; 14 bases are a match to TRBD2. This CDR3 region has 17 residues. Germline CDR1 is SGHTA and CDR2 is FQGNSA. The J segment lost 0 bases and the V segment lost 5 bases, leaving 6 bases of the junction unmatched. Here the CDR3 DNA reads TGTGCCAGCAGCCCTCAGGGGACTAGCGGGAGCTCCTACGAGCAGTACTTC. As protein: CASSPQGTSGSSYEQYF.

This clonotype appeared many times. The V call is TRBV12-3 or TRBV12-4, the J call TRBJ2-1; 8 bases fit TRBD1. CDR3 length: 15 amino acids. Germline trimming cut 6 bases from V and 9 bases from J; bases unmatched to any gene: 13. CDR3 sequence: CASRQQGAGSGEQFF. For the CDR3, the DNA is TGTGCCAGCAGGCAGCAGGGGGCTGGTAGCGGTGAGCAGTTCTTC.

This chain joins TRBV29-1 and TRBJ2-4; TRBD1 matches at 7 bases. V shed 4 bases and J 1 base; nucleotides not matched to a gene: 7. Germline CDR1 is SQVTM and CDR2 is ANQGSEA. This CDR3 contains 15 residues. CDR3 DNA sequence: TGCAGCGTTGTGTTGGGCAGGGGGGCCAAAAACATTCAGTACTTC. Translated, it gives CSVVLGRGAKNIQYF.